The rows below give T cell receptor beta chains drawn from one sample of a study of response to subunit inactivated influenza vaccine. TCRdb reanalysed the RT-PCR reads using MiXCR and keeps one entry per CDR3 protein. This sample has roughly 570,000 distinct CDR3 sequences, with 11% to 15% found just once. Specimen: PBMCs from blood, collected approximately 13 days after vaccination. All receptors come from a man between 50 and 59 years old who received an inactivated influenza vaccine. Each CDR3 is given with its conserved first and last residue. The D gene is left open where the match is weak. Clone size is stated in some rows and not others, as once, few, many or a class when expanded.

D: -
size: -
J: TRBJ2-7
V: TRBV3-1
DNA: TGTGCCAGCAGCCAAGATATCACAGGGAGTAAGCAGTACTTC
CDR3: CASSQDITGSKQYF

D: TRBD2
size: -
J: TRBJ2-1
V: TRBV10-3
DNA: TGTGCCATCGGGTCCGTCGAGCAGCGGGGATACAATGAGCAGTTCTTC
CDR3: CAIGSVEQRGYNEQFF

D: TRBD2
size: -
J: TRBJ2-5
V: TRBV29-1
DNA: TGCAGCGCCGAAGCTACCCTAGCGGGAGGGTTGGAGACCCAGTACTTC
CDR3: CSAEATLAGGLETQYF

D: -
size: -
J: TRBJ1-1
V: TRBV30
DNA: TGTGCCTGGAGTGTGCCCCCCCTTTTCCCCCTCACTGAAGCTTTCTTT
CDR3: CAWSVPPLFPLTEAFF

D: -
size: few
J: TRBJ2-2
V: TRBV27
DNA: TGTGCCAGCAGTTTATGGGGAAGGCCGACCGGGGAGCTGTTTTTT
CDR3: CASSLWGRPTGELFF

D: TRBD2
size: many
J: TRBJ2-7
V: TRBV3-1
DNA: TGTGCCAGCAGCCTCTTAGCGGGGGTCTCCTACGAGCAGTACTTC
CDR3: CASSLLAGVSYEQYF

D: -
size: few
J: TRBJ2-1
V: TRBV18
DNA: TGTGCCAGCTCCTCTGGAGTGGAGGACCCTTACAATGAGCAGTTCTTC
CDR3: CASSSGVEDPYNEQFF

D: -
size: -
J: TRBJ2-2
V: TRBV6-2/TRBV6-3
DNA: TGTGCCAGCCGGAAGTCCGGGGGGGAGCTGTTTTTT
CDR3: CASRKSGGELFF

D: -
size: many
J: TRBJ2-7
V: TRBV20-1
DNA: TGCAGTGCTCCCCGTCGTGAGGAAAACTACGAGCAGTACTTC
CDR3: CSAPRREENYEQYF

D: -
size: many
J: TRBJ1-4
V: TRBV11-3
DNA: TGTGCCAGCACCGGCGAGGGGGAGAGTGAAAAACTGTTTTTT
CDR3: CASTGEGESEKLFF

D: -
size: many
J: TRBJ2-3
V: TRBV12-3/TRBV12-4
DNA: TGTGCCAGCAGTTCTAGCGCGAGGGGAGATACGCAGTATTTT
CDR3: CASSSSARGDTQYF

D: -
size: -
J: TRBJ2-1
V: TRBV2
DNA: TGTGCCAGAAGTTTTACGGGGAATGAGCAGTTCTTC
CDR3: CARSFTGNEQFF

D: -
size: -
J: TRBJ1-4
V: TRBV3-1
DNA: TGTGCCAGCAGCCCCACCTCCGGGGCGACTAATGAAAAACTGTTTTTT
CDR3: CASSPTSGATNEKLFF

D: TRBD1
size: -
J: TRBJ2-5
V: TRBV24-1
DNA: TGTGCCACCAGTGATTACGGACAGGGGGAGACCCAGTACTTC
CDR3: CATSDYGQGETQYF

D: -
size: few
J: TRBJ2-1
V: TRBV7-9
DNA: TGTGCCAGCAGCTCGTTGAAGGGAACCCGGGACTACAATGAGCAGTTCTTC
CDR3: CASSSLKGTRDYNEQFF

D: -
size: many
J: TRBJ2-1
V: TRBV7-9
DNA: TGTGCCAGCAGCTTAGGGGGTGGGGAGCAGTTCTTC
CDR3: CASSLGGGEQFF

D: TRBD1
size: -
J: TRBJ1-6
V: TRBV20-1
DNA: TGCAGTGCTAGACGAATAGGACAGGGAATGGGGTATAATTCACCCCTCCACTTT
CDR3: CSARRIGQGMGYNSPLHF

D: TRBD1
size: -
J: TRBJ2-5
V: TRBV7-8
DNA: TGTGCCAGCAGCGCCGAGACAGGGAACCAAGAGACCCAGTACTTC
CDR3: CASSAETGNQETQYF

D: TRBD2
size: few
J: TRBJ2-7
V: TRBV29-1
DNA: TGCAGCGTTTCCGGGACTAGCAAAAGGAGCTCCTACGAGCAGTACTTC
CDR3: CSVSGTSKRSSYEQYF

D: TRBD1
size: few
J: TRBJ2-7
V: TRBV15
DNA: TGTGCCACCAGCAGAGACGGGACAGGGTTCTACGAGCAGTACTTC
CDR3: CATSRDGTGFYEQYF